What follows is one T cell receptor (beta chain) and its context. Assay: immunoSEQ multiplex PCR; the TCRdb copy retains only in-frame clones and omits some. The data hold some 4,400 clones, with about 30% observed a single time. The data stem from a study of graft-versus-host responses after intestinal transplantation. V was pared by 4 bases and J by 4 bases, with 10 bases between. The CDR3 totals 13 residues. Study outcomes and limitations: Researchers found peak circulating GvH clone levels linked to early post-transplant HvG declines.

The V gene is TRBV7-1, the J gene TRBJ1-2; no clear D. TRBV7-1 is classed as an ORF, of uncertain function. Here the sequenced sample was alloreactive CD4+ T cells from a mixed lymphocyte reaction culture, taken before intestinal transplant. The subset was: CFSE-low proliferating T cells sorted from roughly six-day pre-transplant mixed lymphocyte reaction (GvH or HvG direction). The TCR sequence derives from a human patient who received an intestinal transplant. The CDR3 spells CASSLRPFYGYTF. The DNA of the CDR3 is TGTGCCAGCAGCTTAAGGCCTTTCTATGGCTACACCTTC.